This T cell receptor (beta chain) was sequenced during a study of OX40 agonist ivuxolimab in advanced cancers. In the study overall: About 40% of patients had received prior checkpoint inhibitor therapy. Whole-study results and caveats: There was clonal expansion of CD4+ and CD8+ blood T cells by week 6 at 0.1 to 3.0 mg/kg. Clonal expansion among partial responders at 0.1-3.0 mg/kg ranked near the lowest.

This table comes from immunoSEQ multiplex PCR, and its TCRdb copy is limited to in-frame clones, with some not included. The sample holds 44,000 or so clones, approximately 91% seen once. Autoimmune disease history or systemic immunosuppression was exclusionary. Per the germline V gene, CDR1 is MNHGY and CDR2 is SAAAGT. The length of the CDR3 is 12 residues. Between the trimmed V and J ends, which lost 0 bases and 4 bases, there was a span of 4 bases. Only a few counts were recorded for this clone. Its antigen is undetermined. J is TRBJ2-7 and V is TRBV6-8, with D unclear. This clonotype was obtained from an adult with an advanced solid tumor such as melanoma, head and neck, liver or kidney cancer. The sample here was CD4+ or CD8+ T cells sorted from blood, taken in a trial of the OX40 agonist ivuxolimab. The CDR3 DNA follows: TGTGCCAGCAGTTACTCGATTTACGAGCAGTACTTC. It yields the protein CASSYSIYEQYF.